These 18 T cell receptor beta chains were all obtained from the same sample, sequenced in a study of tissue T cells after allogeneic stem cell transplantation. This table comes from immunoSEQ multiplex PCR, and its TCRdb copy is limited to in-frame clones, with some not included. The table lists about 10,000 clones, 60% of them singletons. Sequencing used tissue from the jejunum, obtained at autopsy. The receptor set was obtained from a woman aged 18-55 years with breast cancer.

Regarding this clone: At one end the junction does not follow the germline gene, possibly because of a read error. The CDR3 DNA reads TGTGCCAGCAGCCCCTCGGGTAGCGGGGGGTTACACTTC. Its translation is CASSPSGSGGLHF. The chain combines TRBV9 with TRBJ2-7; 10 bases agree with TRBD2. The CDR3 sequence is 13 residues long. Germline-derived CDR1 and CDR2 are SGDLS and YYNGEE.

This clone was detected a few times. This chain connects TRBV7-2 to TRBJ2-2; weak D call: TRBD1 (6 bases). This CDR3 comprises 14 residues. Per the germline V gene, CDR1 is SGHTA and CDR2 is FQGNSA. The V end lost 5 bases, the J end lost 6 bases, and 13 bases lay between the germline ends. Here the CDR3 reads CASSANRVAGELFF. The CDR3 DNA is TGTGCCAGCAGCGCAAACAGGGTTGCCGGGGAGCTGTTTTTT.

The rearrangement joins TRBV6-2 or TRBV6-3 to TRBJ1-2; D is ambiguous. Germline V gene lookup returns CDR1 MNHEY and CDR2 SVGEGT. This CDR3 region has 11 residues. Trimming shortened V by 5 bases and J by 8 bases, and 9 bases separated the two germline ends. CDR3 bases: TGTGCCAGCAGTCGAGGGTTGGGCTACACCTTC. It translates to CASSRGLGYTF.

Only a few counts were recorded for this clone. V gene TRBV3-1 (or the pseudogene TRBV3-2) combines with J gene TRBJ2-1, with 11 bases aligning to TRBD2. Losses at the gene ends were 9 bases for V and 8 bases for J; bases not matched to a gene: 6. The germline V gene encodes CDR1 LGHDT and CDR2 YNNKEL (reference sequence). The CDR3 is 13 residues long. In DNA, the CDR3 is TGTGCCAGTCGTCGACTAGCGGGATATGAGCAGTTCTTC. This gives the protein CASRRLAGYEQFF.

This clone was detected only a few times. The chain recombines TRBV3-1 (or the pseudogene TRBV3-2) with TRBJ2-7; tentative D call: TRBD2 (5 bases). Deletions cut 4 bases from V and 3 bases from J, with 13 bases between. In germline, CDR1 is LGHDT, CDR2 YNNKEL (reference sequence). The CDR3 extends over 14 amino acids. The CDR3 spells CASSLAQADYEQYF. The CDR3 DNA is TGTGCCAGCAGCCTAGCTCAAGCGGACTACGAGCAGTACTTC.

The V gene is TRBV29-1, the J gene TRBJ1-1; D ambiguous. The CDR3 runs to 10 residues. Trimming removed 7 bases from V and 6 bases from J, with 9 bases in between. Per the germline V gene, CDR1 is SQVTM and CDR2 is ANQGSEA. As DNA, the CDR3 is TGCAGCGGGGGTACGGCTGAAGCTTTCTTT. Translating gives CSGGTAEAFF.

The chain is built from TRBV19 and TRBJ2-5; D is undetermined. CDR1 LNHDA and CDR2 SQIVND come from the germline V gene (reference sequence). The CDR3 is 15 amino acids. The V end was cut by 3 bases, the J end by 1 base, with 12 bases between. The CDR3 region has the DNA TGTGCCAGTAGTATCTCTAGACACAGCCAAGAGACCCAGTACTTC. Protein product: CASSISRHSQETQYF.

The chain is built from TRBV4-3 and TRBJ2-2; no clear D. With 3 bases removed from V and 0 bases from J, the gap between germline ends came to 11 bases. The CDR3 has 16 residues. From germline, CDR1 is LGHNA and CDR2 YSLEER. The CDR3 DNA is TGCGCCAGCAGCCACGTATTAAGGTCGAACACCGGGGAGCTGTTTTTT. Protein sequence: CASSHVLRSNTGELFF.

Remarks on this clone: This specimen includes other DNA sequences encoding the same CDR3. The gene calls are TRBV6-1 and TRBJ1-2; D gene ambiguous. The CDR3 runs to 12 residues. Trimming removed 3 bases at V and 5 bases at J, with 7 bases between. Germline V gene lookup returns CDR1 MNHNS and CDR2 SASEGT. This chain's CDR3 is CASSEFGYGYTF. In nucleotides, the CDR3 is TGTGCCAGCAGTGAGTTTGGGTATGGCTACACCTTC.

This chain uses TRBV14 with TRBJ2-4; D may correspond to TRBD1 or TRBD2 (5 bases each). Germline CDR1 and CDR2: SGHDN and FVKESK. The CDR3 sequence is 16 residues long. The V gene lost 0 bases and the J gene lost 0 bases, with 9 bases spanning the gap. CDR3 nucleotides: TGTGCCAGCAGCCAAGAAGAGGGGATAGCCAAAAACATTCAGTACTTC. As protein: CASSQEEGIAKNIQYF.

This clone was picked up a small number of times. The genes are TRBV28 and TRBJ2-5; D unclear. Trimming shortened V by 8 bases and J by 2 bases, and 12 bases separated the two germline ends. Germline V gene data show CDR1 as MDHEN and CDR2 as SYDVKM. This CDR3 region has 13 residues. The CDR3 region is CASSPGLQETQYF. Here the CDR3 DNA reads TGTGCCAGCTCCCCCGGCCTTCAAGAGACCCAGTACTTC.

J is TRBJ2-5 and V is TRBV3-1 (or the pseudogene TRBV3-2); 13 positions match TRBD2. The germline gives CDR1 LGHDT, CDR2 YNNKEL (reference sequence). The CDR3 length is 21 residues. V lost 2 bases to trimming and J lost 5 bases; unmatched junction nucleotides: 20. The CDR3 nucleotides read TGTGCCAGCAGCCAATGGGGACTAGCGGGGTCTCTGGGGGGGCATACCGAGACCCAGTACTTC. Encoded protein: CASSQWGLAGSLGGHTETQYF.

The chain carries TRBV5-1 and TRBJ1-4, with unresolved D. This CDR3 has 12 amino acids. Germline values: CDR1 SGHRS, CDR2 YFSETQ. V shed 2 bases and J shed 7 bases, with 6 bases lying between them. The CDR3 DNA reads TGCGCCAGCAGCTTAGATACTGAAAAACTGTTTTTT. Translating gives CASSLDTEKLFF.

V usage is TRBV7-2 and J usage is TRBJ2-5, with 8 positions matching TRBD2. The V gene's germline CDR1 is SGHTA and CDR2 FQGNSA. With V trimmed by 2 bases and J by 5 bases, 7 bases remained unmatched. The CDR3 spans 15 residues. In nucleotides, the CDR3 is TGTGCCAGCAGCTTATCCGGGAGGGGGAGGGAGACCCAGTACTTC. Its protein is CASSLSGRGRETQYF.

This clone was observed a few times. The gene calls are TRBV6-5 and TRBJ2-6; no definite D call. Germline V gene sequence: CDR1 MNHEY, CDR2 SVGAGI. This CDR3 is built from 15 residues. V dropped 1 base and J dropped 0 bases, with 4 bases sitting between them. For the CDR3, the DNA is TGTGCCAGCAGTTACTGGGACTCTGGGGCCAACGTCCTGACTTTC. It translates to CASSYWDSGANVLTF.

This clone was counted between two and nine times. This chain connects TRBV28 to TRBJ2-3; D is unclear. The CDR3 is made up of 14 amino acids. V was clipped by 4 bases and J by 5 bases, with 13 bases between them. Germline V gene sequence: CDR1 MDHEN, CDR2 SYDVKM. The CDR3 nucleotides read TGTGCCAGCAGTTCTTCCCCTACGGGAGATACGCAGTATTTT. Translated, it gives CASSSSPTGDTQYF.

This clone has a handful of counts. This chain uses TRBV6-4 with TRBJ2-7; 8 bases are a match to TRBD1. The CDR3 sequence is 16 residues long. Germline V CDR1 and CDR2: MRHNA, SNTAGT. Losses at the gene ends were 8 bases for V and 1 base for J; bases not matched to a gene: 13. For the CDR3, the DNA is TGTGCCAGCCTTGACTCCGACAGGGGCTATTCCTACGAGCAGTACTTC. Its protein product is CASLDSDRGYSYEQYF.

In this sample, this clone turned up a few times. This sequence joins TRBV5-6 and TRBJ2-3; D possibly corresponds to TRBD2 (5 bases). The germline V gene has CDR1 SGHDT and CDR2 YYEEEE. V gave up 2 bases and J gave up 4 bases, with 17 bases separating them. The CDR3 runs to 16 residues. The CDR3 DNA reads TGTGCCAGCAGCTTAGTCGGCCTCCTCGGGGCAGATACGCAGTATTTT. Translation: CASSLVGLLGADTQYF.